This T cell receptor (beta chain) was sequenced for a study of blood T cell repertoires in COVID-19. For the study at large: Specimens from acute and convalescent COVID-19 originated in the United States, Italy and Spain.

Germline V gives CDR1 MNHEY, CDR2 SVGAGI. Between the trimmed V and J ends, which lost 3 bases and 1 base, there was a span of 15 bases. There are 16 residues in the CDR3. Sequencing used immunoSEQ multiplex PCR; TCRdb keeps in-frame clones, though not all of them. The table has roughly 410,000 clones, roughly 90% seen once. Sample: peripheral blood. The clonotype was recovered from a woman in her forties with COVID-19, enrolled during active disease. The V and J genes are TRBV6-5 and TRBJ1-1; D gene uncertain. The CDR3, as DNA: TGTGCCAGCAGTTATCAGACCGGGTCCGGGAACACTGAAGCTTTCTTT. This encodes CASSYQTGSGNTEAFF.